This TCR beta chain was identified during a study of blood T cells in healthy people across ages. Study results and caveats: Calculation of diversity from one million T cells yielded estimates considered to be underestimates. Lack of knowledge of donor CMV status possibly confounded expanded clonotype changes.

Samples each yielded at least 6 micrograms of total RNA. Germline CDR1 is ENHRY and CDR2 is SYGVKD. This CDR3 comprises 13 residues. V lost 0 bases to trimming and J lost 5 bases, with 7 bases between them. Together with a sample-barcoded 5' primer, a J-beta primer mix was included in a second PCR lasting roughly 6 to 12 cycles. One entry per CDR3 protein results from TCRdb running MiXCR on the 5' RACE reads. The table includes about 1 million distinct CDR3 sequences, 45% detected once. This clonotype has a handful of counts. Its antigen is unidentified. This receptor was identified in an older woman in good health. The sequenced sample consisted of blood. The chain carries TRBV10-3 and TRBJ2-5; D remains unclear. The DNA for the CDR3 is TGTGCCATCAGTGAGTCGATGGGGGAGACCCAGTACTTC. Protein product: CAISESMGETQYF.